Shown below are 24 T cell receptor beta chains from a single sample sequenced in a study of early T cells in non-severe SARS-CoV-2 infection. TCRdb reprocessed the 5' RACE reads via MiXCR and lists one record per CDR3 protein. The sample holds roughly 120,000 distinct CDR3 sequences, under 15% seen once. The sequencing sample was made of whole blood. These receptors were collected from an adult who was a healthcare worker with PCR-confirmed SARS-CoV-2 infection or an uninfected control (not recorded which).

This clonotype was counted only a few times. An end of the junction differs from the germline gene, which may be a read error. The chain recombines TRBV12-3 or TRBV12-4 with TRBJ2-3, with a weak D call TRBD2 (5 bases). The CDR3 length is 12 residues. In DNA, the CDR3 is TGTGCCAGCAGTTTAGGAGGGTATACGCAGTTTTTT. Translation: CASSLGGYTQFF.

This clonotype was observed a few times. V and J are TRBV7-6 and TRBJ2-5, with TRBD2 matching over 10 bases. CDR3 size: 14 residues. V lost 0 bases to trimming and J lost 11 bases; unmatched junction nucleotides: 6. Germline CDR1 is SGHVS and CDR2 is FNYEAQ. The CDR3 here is CASSLALASGGQYF. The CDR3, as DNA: TGTGCCAGCAGCTTAGCCCTGGCTAGCGGGGGTCAGTACTTC.

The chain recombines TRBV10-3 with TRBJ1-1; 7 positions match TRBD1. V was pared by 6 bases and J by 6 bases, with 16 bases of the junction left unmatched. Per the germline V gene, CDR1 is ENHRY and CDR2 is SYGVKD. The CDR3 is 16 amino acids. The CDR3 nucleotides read TGTGCCATCAGAGCTGGACAGGTGAACTCGGGCGCTGAAGCTTTCTTT. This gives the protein CAIRAGQVNSGAEAFF.

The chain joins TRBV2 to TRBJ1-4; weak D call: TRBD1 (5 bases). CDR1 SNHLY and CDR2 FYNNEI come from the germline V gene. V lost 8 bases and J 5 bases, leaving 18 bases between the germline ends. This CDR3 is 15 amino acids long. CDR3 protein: CASGGRAGPNEKLFF. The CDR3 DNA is TGTGCCAGCGGAGGCAGGGCAGGTCCGAATGAAAAACTGTTTTTT.

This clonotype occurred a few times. The CDR3 region is CASSPSPGQSPYEQYF. The CDR3 DNA reads TGTGCCAGCAGCCCATCCCCGGGACAATCTCCCTACGAGCAGTACTTC. The rearrangement links TRBV12-3 or TRBV12-4 to TRBJ2-7; tentatively, D is TRBD1 (6 bases). Trimming shortened V by 6 bases and J by 2 bases, and 20 bases separated the two germline ends. CDR3 length: 16 amino acids.

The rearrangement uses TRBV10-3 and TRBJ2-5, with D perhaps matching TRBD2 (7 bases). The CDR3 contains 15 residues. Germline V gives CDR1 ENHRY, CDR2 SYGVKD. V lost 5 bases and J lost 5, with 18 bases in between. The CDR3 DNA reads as TGTGCCATCAGTCTAGGCGGGGGCAGTGGCGAGACCCAGTACTTC. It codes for CAISLGGGSGETQYF.

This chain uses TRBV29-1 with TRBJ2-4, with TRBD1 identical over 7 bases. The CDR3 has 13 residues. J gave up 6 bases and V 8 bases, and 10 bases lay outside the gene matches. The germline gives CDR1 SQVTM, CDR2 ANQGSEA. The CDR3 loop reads CSTRQGDRNIQYF. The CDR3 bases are TGCAGCACCCGACAGGGTGACAGAAACATTCAGTACTTC.

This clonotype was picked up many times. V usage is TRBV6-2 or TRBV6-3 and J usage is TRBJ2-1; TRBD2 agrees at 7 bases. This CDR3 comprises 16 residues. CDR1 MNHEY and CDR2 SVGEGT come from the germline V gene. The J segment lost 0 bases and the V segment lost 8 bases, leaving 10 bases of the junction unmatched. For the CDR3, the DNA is TGTGCCAGCGGTGAGCGGGGCCCTAGCTCCTACAATGAGCAGTTCTTC. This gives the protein CASGERGPSSYNEQFF.

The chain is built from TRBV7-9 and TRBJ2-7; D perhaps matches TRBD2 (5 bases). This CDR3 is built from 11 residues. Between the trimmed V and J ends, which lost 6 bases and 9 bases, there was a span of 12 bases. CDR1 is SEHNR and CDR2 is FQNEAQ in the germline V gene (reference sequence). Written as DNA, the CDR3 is TGTGCCAGCAGGAATATGGACTTGCAGTACTTC. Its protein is CASRNMDLQYF.

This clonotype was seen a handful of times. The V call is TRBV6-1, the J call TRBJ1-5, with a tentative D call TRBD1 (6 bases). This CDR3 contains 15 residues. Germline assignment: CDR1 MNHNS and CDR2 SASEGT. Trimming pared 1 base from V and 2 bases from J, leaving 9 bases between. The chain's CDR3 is CASSEGDTGNQPQHF. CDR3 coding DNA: TGTGCCAGCAGTGAAGGGGACACAGGCAATCAGCCCCAGCATTTT.

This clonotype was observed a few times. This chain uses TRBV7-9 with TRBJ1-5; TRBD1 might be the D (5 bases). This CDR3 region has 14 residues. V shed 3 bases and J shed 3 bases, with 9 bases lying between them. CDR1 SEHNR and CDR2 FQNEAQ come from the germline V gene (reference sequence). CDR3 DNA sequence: TGTGCCAGCAGCTTGGGGGGACCCAATCAGCCCCAGCATTTT. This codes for CASSLGGPNQPQHF.

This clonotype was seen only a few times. CDR3 in amino acids: CASSPTGLQPQHF. CDR3 sequence (DNA): TGTGCCAGCAGTCCGACAGGGCTTCAGCCCCAGCATTTT. The J gene is TRBJ1-5, the V gene TRBV12-3 or TRBV12-4; 7 positions agree with TRBD1. This CDR3 has 13 residues. V shed 5 bases, J shed 6 bases, and the junction held 4 bases outside the gene matches.

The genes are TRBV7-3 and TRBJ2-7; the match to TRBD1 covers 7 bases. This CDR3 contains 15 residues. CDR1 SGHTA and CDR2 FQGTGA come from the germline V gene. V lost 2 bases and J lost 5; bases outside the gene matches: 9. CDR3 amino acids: CASSLFGTVDDEQYF. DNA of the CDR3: TGTGCCAGCAGCTTATTTGGGACAGTTGATGACGAGCAGTACTTC.

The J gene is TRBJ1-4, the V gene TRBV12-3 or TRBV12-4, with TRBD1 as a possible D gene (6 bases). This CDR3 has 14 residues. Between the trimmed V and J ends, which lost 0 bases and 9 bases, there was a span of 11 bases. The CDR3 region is CASSLAGGNQKLFF. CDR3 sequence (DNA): TGTGCCAGCAGTTTAGCAGGGGGGAATCAAAAACTGTTTTTT.

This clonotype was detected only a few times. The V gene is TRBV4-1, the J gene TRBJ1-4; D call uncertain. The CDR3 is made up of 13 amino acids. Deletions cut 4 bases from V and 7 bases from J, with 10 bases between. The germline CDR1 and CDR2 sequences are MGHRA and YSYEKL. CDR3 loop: CASSPWVGEKLFF. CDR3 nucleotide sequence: TGCGCCAGCAGCCCTTGGGTGGGTGAAAAACTGTTTTTT.

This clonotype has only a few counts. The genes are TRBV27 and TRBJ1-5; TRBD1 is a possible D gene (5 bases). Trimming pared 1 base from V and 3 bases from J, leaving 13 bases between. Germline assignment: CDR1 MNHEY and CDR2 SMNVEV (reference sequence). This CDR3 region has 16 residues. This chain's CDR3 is CASSLWGDSDNQPQHF. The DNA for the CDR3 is TGTGCCAGCAGTTTATGGGGGGACTCGGACAATCAGCCCCAGCATTTT.

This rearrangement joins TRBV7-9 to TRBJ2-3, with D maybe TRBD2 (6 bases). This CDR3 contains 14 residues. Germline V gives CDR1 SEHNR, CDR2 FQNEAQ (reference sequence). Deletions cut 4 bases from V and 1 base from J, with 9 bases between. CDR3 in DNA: TGTGCCAGCAGCTCCCGCGGGGGCACAGATACGCAGTATTTT. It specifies CASSSRGGTDTQYF.

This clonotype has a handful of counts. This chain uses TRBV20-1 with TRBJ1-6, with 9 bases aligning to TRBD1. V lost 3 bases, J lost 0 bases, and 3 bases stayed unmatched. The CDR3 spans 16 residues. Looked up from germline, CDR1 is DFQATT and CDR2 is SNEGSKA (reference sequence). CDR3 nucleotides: TGCAGTGCTAGGGACAGGGGAAGCTCCTATAATTCACCCCTCCACTTT. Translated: CSARDRGSSYNSPLHF.

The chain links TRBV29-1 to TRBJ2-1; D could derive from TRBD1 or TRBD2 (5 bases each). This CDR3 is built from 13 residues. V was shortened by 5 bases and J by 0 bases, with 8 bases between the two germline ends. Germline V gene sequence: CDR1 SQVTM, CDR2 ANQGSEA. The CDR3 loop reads CSVRDDSYNEQFF. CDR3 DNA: TGCAGCGTTCGGGACGACTCCTACAATGAGCAGTTCTTC.

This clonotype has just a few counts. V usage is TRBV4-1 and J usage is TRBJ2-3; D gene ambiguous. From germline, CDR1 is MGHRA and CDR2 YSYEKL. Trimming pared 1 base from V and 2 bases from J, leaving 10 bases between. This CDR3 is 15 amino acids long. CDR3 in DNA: TGCGCCAGCAGCCAAGGTTACTTCGACACAGATACGCAGTATTTT. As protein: CASSQGYFDTDTQYF.

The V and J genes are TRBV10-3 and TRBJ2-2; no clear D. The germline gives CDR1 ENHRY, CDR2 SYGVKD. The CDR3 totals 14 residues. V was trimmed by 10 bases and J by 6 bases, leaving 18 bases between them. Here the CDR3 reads CASKFSQSAGELFF. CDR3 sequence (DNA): TGTGCCAGCAAGTTCAGTCAGTCTGCCGGGGAGCTGTTTTTT.

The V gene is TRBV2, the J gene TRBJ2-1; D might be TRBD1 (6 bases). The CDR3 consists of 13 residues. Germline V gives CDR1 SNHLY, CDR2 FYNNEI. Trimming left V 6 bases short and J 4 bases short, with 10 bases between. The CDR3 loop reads CASRVQGYNEQFF. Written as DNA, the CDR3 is TGTGCCAGCAGGGTACAGGGTTACAATGAGCAGTTCTTC. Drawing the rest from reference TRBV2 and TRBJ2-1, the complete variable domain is EPEVTQTPSHQVTQMGQEVILRCVPISNHLYFYWYRQILGQKVEFLVSFYNNEISEKSEIFDDQFSVERPDGSNFTLKIRSTKLEDSAMYFCASRVQGYNEQFFGPGTRLTVL.

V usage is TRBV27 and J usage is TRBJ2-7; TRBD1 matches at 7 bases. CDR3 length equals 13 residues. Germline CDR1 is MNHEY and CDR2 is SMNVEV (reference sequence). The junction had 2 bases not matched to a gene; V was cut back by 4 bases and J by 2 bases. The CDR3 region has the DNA TGTGCCAGCAGTTATCAGGGGGCCTACGAGCAGTACTTC. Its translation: CASSYQGAYEQYF.

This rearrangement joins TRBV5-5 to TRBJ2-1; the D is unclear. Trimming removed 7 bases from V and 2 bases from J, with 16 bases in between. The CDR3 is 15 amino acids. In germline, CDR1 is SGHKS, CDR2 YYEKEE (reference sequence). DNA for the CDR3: TGTGCCAGCCGTATGTCGATCCCCGCCTACAATGAGCAGTTCTTC. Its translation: CASRMSIPAYNEQFF. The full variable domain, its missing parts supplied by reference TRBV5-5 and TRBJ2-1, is DAGVTQSPTHLIKTRGQQVTLRCSPISGHKSVSWYQQVLGQGPQFIFQYYEKEERGRGNFPDRFSARQFPNYSSELNVNALLLGDSALYLCASRMSIPAYNEQFFGPGTRLTVL.